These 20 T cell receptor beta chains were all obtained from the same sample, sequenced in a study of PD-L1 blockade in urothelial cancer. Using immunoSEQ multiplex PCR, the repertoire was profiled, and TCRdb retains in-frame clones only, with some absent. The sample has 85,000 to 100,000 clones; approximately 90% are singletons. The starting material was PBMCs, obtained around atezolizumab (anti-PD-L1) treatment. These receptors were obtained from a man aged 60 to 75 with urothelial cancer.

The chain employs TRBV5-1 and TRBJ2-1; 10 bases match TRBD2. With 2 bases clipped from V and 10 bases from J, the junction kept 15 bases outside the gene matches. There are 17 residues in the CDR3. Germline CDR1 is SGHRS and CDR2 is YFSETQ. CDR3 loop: CASSLGPLAGEGGEQFF. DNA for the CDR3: TGCGCCAGCAGCTTAGGTCCCCTAGCGGGAGAGGGGGGGGAGCAGTTCTTC.

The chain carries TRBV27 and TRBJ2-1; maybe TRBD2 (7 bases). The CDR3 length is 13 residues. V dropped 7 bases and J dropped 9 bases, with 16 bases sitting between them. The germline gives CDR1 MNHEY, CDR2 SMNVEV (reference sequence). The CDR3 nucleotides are TGTGCCAGCACAGGGGAGCGGGGCGGTGAGCAGTTCTTC. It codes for CASTGERGGEQFF.

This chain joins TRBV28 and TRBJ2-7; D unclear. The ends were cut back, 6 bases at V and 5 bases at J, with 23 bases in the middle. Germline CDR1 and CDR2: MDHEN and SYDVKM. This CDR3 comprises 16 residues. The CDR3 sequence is CASSHPPSAEKNEQYF. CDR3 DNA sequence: TGTGCCAGCAGCCACCCTCCCAGCGCCGAAAAGAACGAGCAGTACTTC.

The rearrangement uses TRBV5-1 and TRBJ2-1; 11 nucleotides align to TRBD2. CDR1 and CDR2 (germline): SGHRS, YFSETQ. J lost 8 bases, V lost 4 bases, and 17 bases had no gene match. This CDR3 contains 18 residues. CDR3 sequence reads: CASSPNGIAGGYTDEQFF. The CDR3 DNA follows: TGCGCCAGCAGCCCTAACGGGATAGCGGGAGGGTACACCGATGAGCAGTTCTTC.

This CDR3 reads CASSQNAAGAYEQYF. CDR3 bases: TGTGCCAGCAGCCAAAACGCAGCGGGGGCCTACGAGCAGTACTTC. The rearrangement joins TRBV4-2 to TRBJ2-7; 8 bases line up with TRBD2. Germline V CDR1 and CDR2: LGHNA, YNFKEQ. J was trimmed by 2 bases and V by 2 bases; bases with no gene match: 5. The CDR3 extends over 15 amino acids.

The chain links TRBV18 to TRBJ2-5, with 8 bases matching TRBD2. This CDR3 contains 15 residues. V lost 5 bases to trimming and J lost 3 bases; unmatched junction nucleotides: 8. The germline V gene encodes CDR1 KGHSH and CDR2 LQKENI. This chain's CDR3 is CASSSPGLGEETQYF. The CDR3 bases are TGTGCCAGCTCATCCCCGGGACTAGGTGAAGAGACCCAGTACTTC. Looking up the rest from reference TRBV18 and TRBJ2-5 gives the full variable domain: NAGVMQNPRHLVRRRGQEARLRCSPMKGHSHVYWYRQLPEEGLKFMVYLQKENIIDESGMPKERFSAEFPKEGPSILRIQQVVRGDSAAYFCASSSPGLGEETQYFGPGTRLLVL.

CDR3 bases: TGTGCCAGCAGCTTGGCCCAAGGGAGGGGGGAAGAGACCCAGTACTTC. As protein: CASSLAQGRGEETQYF. The chain uses TRBV5-4 and TRBJ2-5; maybe TRBD2 (7 bases). Trimming removed 0 bases from V and 3 bases from J, with 15 bases in between. The CDR3 consists of 16 residues. Germline V gives CDR1 SGHNT, CDR2 YYREEE (reference sequence).

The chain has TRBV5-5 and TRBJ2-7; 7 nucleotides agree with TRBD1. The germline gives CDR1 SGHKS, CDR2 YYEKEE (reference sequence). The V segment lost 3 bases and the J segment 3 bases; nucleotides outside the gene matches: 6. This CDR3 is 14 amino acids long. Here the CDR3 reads CASSSGQEGYEQYF. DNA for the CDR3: TGTGCCAGCAGCTCCGGACAGGAAGGCTACGAGCAGTACTTC.

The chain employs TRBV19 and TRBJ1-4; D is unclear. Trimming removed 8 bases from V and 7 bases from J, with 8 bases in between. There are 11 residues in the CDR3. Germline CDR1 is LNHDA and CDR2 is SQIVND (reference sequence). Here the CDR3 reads CASELGEKLFF. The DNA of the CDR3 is TGTGCCAGTGAACTTGGTGAAAAACTGTTTTTT. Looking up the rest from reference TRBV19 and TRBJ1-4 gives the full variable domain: DGGITQSPKYLFRKEGQNVTLSCEQNLNHDAMYWYRQDPGQGLRLIYYSQIVNDFQKGDIAEGYSVSREKKESFPLTVTSAQKNPTAFYLCASELGEKLFFGSGTQLSVL.

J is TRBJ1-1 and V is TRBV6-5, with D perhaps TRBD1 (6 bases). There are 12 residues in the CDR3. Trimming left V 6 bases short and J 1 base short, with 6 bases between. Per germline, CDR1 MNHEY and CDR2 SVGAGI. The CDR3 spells CASRQGNTEAFF. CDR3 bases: TGTGCCAGCAGACAGGGGAACACTGAAGCTTTCTTT.

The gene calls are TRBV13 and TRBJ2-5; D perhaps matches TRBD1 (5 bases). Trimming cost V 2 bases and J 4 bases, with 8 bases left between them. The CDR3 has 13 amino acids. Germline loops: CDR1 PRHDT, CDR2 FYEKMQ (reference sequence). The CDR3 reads CASSLQGTETQYF. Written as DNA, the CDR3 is TGTGCCAGCAGCTTACAGGGTACAGAGACCCAGTACTTC.

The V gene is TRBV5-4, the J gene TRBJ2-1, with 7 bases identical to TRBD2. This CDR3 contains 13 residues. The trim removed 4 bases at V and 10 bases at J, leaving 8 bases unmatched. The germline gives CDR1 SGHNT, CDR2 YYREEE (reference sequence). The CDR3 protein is CASSTGLTEEQFF. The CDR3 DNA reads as TGTGCCAGCAGCACGGGACTAACTGAGGAGCAGTTCTTC.

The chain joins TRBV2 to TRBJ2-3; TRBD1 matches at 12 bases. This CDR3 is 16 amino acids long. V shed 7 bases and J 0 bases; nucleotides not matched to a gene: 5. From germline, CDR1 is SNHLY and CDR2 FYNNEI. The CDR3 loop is CASTGTGGSSTDTQYF. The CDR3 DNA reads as TGTGCCAGCACCGGGACAGGGGGCTCCAGCACAGATACGCAGTATTTT.

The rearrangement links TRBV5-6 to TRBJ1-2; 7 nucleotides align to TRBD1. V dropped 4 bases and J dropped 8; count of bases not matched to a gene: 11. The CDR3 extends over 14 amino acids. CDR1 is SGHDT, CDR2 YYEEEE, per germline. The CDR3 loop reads CASSPGTETWGYTF. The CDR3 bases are TGTGCCAGCAGCCCCGGGACAGAGACTTGGGGCTACACCTTC. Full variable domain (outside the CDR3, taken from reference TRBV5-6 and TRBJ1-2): DAGVTQSPTHLIKTRGQQVTLRCSPKSGHDTVSWYQQALGQGPQFIFQYYEEEERQRGNFPDRFSGHQFPNYSSELNVNALLLGDSALYLCASSPGTETWGYTFGSGTRLTVV.

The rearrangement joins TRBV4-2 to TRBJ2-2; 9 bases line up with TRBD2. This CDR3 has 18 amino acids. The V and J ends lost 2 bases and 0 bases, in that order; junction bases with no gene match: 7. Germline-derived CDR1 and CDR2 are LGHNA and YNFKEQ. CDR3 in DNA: TGTGCCAGCAGCCAACACGGACTAGCGCCTTCGAACACCGGGGAGCTGTTTTTT. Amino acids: CASSQHGLAPSNTGELFF.

CDR3 nucleotide sequence: TGCGCCAGCAGCCCCGAGGCTGCGTTGGGTAACACTGAAGCTTTCTTT. Protein: CASSPEAALGNTEAFF. The chain employs TRBV4-1 and TRBJ1-1; no clear D gene. V gave up 4 bases and J gave up 2 bases, with 17 bases separating them. Germline V gives CDR1 MGHRA, CDR2 YSYEKL. The CDR3 has 16 amino acids.

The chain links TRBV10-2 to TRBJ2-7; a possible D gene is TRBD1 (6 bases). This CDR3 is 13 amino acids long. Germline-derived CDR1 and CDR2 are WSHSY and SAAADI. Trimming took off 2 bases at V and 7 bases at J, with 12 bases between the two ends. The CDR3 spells CASSEGLRGEQYF. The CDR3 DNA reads TGCGCCAGCAGTGAGGGCCTAAGGGGGGAGCAGTACTTC.

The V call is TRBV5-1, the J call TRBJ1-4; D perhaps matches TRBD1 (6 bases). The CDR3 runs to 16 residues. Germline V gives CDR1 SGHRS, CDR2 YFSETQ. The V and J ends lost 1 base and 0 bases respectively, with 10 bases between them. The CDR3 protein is CASSLTGTTTNEKLFF. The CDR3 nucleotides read TGCGCCAGCAGCTTGACAGGGACAACAACTAATGAAAAACTGTTTTTT.

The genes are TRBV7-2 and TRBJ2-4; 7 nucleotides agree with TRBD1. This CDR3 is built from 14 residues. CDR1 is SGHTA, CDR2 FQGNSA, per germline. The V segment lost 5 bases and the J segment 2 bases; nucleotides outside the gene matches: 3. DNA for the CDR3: TGTGCCAGCAGCCCGACAGGGTCCAAAAACATTCAGTACTTC. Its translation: CASSPTGSKNIQYF.

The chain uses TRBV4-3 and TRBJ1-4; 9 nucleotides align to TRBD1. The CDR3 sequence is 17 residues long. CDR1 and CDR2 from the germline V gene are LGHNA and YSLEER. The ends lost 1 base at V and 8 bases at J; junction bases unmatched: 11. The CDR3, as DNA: TGCGCCAGCAGCCAAGGGTACTCCGGGACAGGGCAGGAAAAACTGTTTTTT. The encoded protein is CASSQGYSGTGQEKLFF.